This T cell receptor (beta chain) came from a study of T cell responses to AZD1222 COVID-19 vaccine. Study-level results: Possibly, clonal diversity was underestimated; donors were largely white British and included more females. Receipt of two AZD1222 doses was followed by a rise in Spike-specific TCR breadth and depth.

Remarks on this clone: Its antigen remains unknown.

The repertoire was sequenced with immunoSEQ multiplex PCR; TCRdb's copy has only in-frame clones and lacks some. The repertoire holds some 160,000 clones, with around 85% as singletons. This TCR derives from an adult who received the AZD1222 COVID-19 vaccine. Sequencing used peripheral blood, obtained 28 days after the second AZD1222 dose.

The CDR3 loop is CGSGPLGREYQPQHF. Written as DNA, the CDR3 is TGTGGCAGCGGGCCCCTCGGGAGGGAGTATCAGCCCCAGCATTTT. This sequence joins TRBV19 and TRBJ1-5, with D unclear. The CDR3 length is 15 residues. Germline CDR1 is LNHDA and CDR2 is SQIVND (reference sequence).